This T cell receptor (beta chain) was sequenced during a study of T cell responses to AZD1222 COVID-19 vaccine. With respect to this clone: Its antigen is still unknown.

Using immunoSEQ multiplex PCR, the repertoire was profiled, and TCRdb retains in-frame clones only, with some absent. The table has about 89,000 clones, 90% to 95% seen once. Broader study findings: Unmutated regions of variants are reportedly targeted by nearly half of spike-specific TCRs. AZD1222 recipients seropositive at baseline numbered only six or seven.

V lost 6 bases, J lost 5 bases, and 17 bases lay in between. This CDR3 region has 14 residues. The germline V gene encodes CDR1 SGHAT and CDR2 FQNNGV. This receptor was taken from an adult in good health. The sample here was peripheral blood, taken on day 0 of MenACWY control vaccination. The rearrangement links TRBV11-2 to TRBJ2-7, with D hard to call. The CDR3 sequence: CASSRADGINEQYF. Written as DNA, the CDR3 is TGTGCCAGCAGTCGAGCAGACGGAATCAACGAGCAGTACTTC.